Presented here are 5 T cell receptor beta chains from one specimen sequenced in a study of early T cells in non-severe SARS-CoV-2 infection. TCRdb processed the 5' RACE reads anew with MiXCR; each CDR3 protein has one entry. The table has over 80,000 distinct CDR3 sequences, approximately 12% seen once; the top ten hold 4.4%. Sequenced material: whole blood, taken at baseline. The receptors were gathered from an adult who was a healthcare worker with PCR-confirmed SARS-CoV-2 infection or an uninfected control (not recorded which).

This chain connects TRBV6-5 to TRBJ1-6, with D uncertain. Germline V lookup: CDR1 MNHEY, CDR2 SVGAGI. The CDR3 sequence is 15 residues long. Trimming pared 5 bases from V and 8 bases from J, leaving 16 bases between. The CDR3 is CASSVGKGGHSPLHF. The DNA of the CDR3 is TGTGCCAGCAGTGTCGGGAAGGGAGGTCATTCACCCCTCCACTTT.

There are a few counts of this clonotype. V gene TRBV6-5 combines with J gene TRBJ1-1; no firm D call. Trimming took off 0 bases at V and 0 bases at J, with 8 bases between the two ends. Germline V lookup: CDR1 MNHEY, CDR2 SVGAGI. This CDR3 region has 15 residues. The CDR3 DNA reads TGTGCCAGCAGTTACTCGGCGTTTATGAACACTGAAGCTTTCTTT. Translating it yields CASSYSAFMNTEAFF.

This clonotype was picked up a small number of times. The CDR3 sequence: CASSLRWGANTEAFF. The CDR3 DNA follows: TGCGCCAGCAGCCTTCGGTGGGGAGCGAACACTGAAGCTTTCTTT. V usage is TRBV4-1 and J usage is TRBJ1-1; D uncertain. CDR3 length: 15 residues. Germline CDR1 is MGHRA and CDR2 is YSYEKL. The germline V and J ends were trimmed by 4 bases and 1 base, with 13 bases remaining between them.

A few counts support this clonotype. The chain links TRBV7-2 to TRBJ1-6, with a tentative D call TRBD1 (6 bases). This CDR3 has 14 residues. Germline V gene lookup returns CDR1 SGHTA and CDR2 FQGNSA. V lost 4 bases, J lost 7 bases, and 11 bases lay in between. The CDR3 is CASSSPTGNSPLHF. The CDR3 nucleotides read TGTGCCAGCAGCTCGCCCACAGGGAATTCACCCCTCCACTTT.

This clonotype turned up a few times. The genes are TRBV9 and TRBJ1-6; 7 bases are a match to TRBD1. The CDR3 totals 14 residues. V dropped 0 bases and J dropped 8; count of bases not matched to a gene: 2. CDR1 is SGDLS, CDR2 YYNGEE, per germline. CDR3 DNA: TGTGCCAGCAGCGTAGGGACAGGATATTCACCCCTCCACTTT. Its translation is CASSVGTGYSPLHF.